Listed here are 17 T cell receptor beta chains from one sample, sequenced in a study of T-cell reconstitution after alpha-beta-depleted transplantation in children (dated by TCRdb to about 2016). Library construction relied on PCR. The instrument given in TCRdb is Illumina HiSeq 2500. To normalize quantification of the TCRbeta repertoire, the TCR libraries were built with molecular barcoding that relied on unique molecular identifiers. TCRdb redid the processing of the public reads, applying fastp at Q25 and MiXCR, and retained in-frame beta chains. Every entry covers one CDR3 protein and lists the most common genes and DNA from its rows. The sample contains about 360,000 distinct CDR3 sequences, about an eighth of them found a single time. The ten largest clones capture approximately 4.2% of the sample. Source: PBMCs, taken from the stem cell graft. The receptors stem from a human donor who donated a stem cell graft to a child with Fanconi anemia.

This clonotype was counted a few times. The chain carries TRBV4-2 and TRBJ2-2; tentative D call: TRBD1 (5 bases). V was clipped by 0 bases and J by 4 bases, with 15 bases between them. The CDR3 consists of 17 residues. Germline V CDR1 and CDR2: LGHNA, YNFKEQ. CDR3 amino acids: CASSQDIGASGTGELFF. The CDR3, as DNA: TGTGCCAGCAGCCAAGATATAGGGGCCAGTGGCACCGGGGAGCTGTTTTTT.

The chain is built from TRBV10-3 and TRBJ1-2; no clear D. The length of the CDR3 is 11 residues. Germline V lookup: CDR1 ENHRY, CDR2 SYGVKD. V shed 4 bases and J shed 2 bases, with 2 bases lying between them. CDR3 protein: CAISGNYGYTF. The CDR3 DNA reads TGTGCCATCAGTGGGAACTATGGCTACACCTTC.

In its sample, this clonotype was seen a few times. The V call is TRBV9, the J call TRBJ2-3; 10 nucleotides match TRBD2. CDR1 SGDLS and CDR2 YYNGEE come from the germline V gene. This CDR3 is 15 amino acids long. The J segment lost 5 bases and the V segment lost 0 bases, leaving 3 bases of the junction unmatched. As DNA, the CDR3 is TGTGCCAGCAGCGTAGTAGCGGGGGGCTTAGATACGCAGTATTTT. Its translation: CASSVVAGGLDTQYF.

This clonotype has a handful of counts. Here the CDR3 reads CASSVGGVQDQYF. CDR3 DNA: TGTGCCAGCAGTGTGGGCGGGGTGCAGGACCAGTACTTC. V gene TRBV2 combines with J gene TRBJ2-5, with D possibly matching TRBD2 (6 bases). V lost 4 bases and J lost 10, with 16 bases in between. CDR3 length: 13 amino acids. Germline CDR1 is SNHLY and CDR2 is FYNNEI.

This clonotype was picked up many times. The chain uses TRBV7-8 and TRBJ2-7, with 11 bases fitting TRBD2. Germline CDR1 SGHVS, CDR2 FQNEAQ. After removal of 5 bases from V and 0 bases from J, the junction contained 3 bases not matched to a gene. The CDR3 totals 15 residues. As DNA, the CDR3 is TGTGCCAGCAGCCCCCTAGCGGGGGGCTCCTACGAGCAGTACGTC. Protein: CASSPLAGGSYEQYV.

This clonotype was detected a few times. The V gene is TRBV7-9, the J gene TRBJ2-1; possible D gene TRBD1, 6 bases. Germline CDR1 reads SEHNR; CDR2 reads FQNEAQ (reference sequence). The germline V and J ends were trimmed by 5 bases and 3 bases, with 14 bases remaining between them. This CDR3 is built from 15 residues. CDR3 loop: CASSTTRGNYNEQFF. CDR3 DNA: TGTGCCAGCAGCACCACCAGGGGCAACTACAATGAGCAGTTCTTC. Using reference TRBV7-9 and TRBJ2-1 for the parts outside the CDR3, the full variable domain is DTGVSQNPRHKITKRGQNVTFRCDPISEHNRLYWYRQTLGQGPEFLTYFQNEAQLEKSRLLSDRFSAERPKGSFSTLEIQRTEQGDSAMYLCASSTTRGNYNEQFFGPGTRLTVL.

J is TRBJ1-1 and V is TRBV20-1; 10 bases map to TRBD1. The CDR3 has 14 amino acids. V shed 6 bases, J shed 4 bases, and the junction held 8 bases outside the gene matches. CDR1 and CDR2 (germline): DFQATT, SNEGSKA (reference sequence). This CDR3 is CSAGQGVSGTEAFF. CDR3 nucleotide sequence: TGCAGTGCCGGACAGGGGGTCTCTGGCACTGAAGCTTTCTTT.

V usage is TRBV27 and J usage is TRBJ2-5; D gene ambiguous. V lost 6 bases and J 2 bases, leaving 16 bases between the germline ends. The CDR3 is 15 residues long. Germline CDR1 MNHEY, CDR2 SMNVEV (reference sequence). CDR3 amino acids: CASSLFGRIQETQYF. DNA of the CDR3: TGTGCCAGCAGCCTTTTCGGGCGAATTCAAGAGACCCAGTACTTC.

The rearrangement links TRBV29-1 to TRBJ2-2; 8 bases are a match to TRBD2. CDR1 and CDR2 (germline): SQVTM, ANQGSEA. The CDR3 is 13 residues long. Germline trimming cut 5 bases from V and 3 bases from J; bases unmatched to any gene: 2. CDR3: CSVLGGDTGELFF. DNA for the CDR3: TGCAGCGTTCTCGGGGGGGACACCGGGGAGCTGTTTTTT.

This clonotype was seen only a few times. The rearrangement links TRBV7-2 to TRBJ2-2, with 8 bases that match TRBD2. From germline, CDR1 is SGHTA and CDR2 FQGNSA. V was clipped by 0 bases and J by 6 bases; unmatched bases: 6. CDR3 size: 16 residues. CDR3 region: CASSLAVPAGAGELFF. In DNA form, the CDR3 reads TGTGCCAGCAGCTTAGCAGTGCCAGCGGGGGCCGGGGAGCTGTTTTTT.

This clonotype was detected only once. The rearrangement joins TRBV27 to TRBJ2-2; TRBD1 aligns across 9 bases. Trimming at V came to 3 bases and at J to 7 bases, leaving 6 bases not matched to a gene. The V gene's germline CDR1 is MNHEY and CDR2 SMNVEV (reference sequence). This CDR3 region has 15 residues. The DNA of the CDR3 is TGTGCCAGCAGTTTCTCACAGGGGGCGGGCGGGGAGCTGTTTTTT. Its protein product is CASSFSQGAGGELFF.

The rearrangement links TRBV6-5 to TRBJ2-2, with D possibly TRBD1 on 6 matching bases. Between the trimmed V and J ends, which lost 3 bases and 2 bases, there was a span of 13 bases. The CDR3 length is 16 residues. Germline V CDR1 and CDR2: MNHEY, SVGAGI. The CDR3 sequence: CASSYLQGANTGELFF. In DNA form, the CDR3 reads TGTGCCAGCAGTTATTTACAGGGCGCCAACACCGGGGAGCTGTTTTTT.

This sequence joins TRBV2 and TRBJ2-7, with D possibly being TRBD1 or TRBD2 (5 bases each). CDR1 and CDR2 (germline): SNHLY, FYNNEI. The CDR3 loop spans 13 amino acids. V was shortened by 6 bases and J by 5 bases, with 14 bases between the two germline ends. Written as DNA, the CDR3 is TGTGCCAGCAGGAGGAAGGGGAGCCACGAGCAGTACGTC. Translating gives CASRRKGSHEQYV.

This clonotype was seen at least ten times. V gene TRBV14 combines with J gene TRBJ1-4; the D gene is possibly TRBD1 (5 bases). The CDR3 consists of 13 residues. Per the germline V gene, CDR1 is SGHDN and CDR2 is FVKESK. Trimming took 4 bases from V and 8 from J, leaving 11 bases between them. CDR3 in amino acids: CASSRSGAEKLFF. CDR3 bases: TGTGCCAGCAGCCGCTCCGGGGCCGAAAAACTGTTTTTT. Complete variable domain (other parts from reference TRBV14 and TRBJ1-4): EAGVTQFPSHSVIEKGQTVTLRCDPISGHDNLYWYRRVMGKEIKFLLHFVKESKQDESGMPNNRFLAERTGGTYSTLKVQPAELEDSGVYFCASSRSGAEKLFFGSGTQLSVL.

In this sample, this clonotype turned up a few times. The J gene is TRBJ1-4, the V gene TRBV7-8; no reliable D call. Per germline, CDR1 SGHVS and CDR2 FQNEAQ. Trimming stripped 1 base from V and 8 bases from J, with 14 bases between. CDR3 length: 15 residues. The CDR3 region is CASSLEGGLREKLFF. In DNA form, the CDR3 reads TGTGCCAGCAGCTTAGAAGGCGGGCTACGGGAAAAACTGTTTTTT.

This clonotype appeared many times. The V gene is TRBV7-2, the J gene TRBJ1-2, with D perhaps TRBD1 (5 bases). V was trimmed by 6 bases and J by 3 bases, leaving 14 bases between them. The germline V gene encodes CDR1 SGHTA and CDR2 FQGNSA. This CDR3 comprises 14 residues. The CDR3 loop is CASRGGTEHYGYTF. In DNA, the CDR3 is TGTGCCAGCAGAGGAGGGACCGAACACTATGGCTACACCTTC. Full variable domain (missing parts from reference TRBV7-2 and TRBJ1-2): GAGVSQSPSNKVTEKGKDVELRCDPISGHTALYWYRQSLGQGLEFLIYFQGNSAPDKSGLPSDRFSAERTGGSVSTLTIQRTQQEDSAVYLCASRGGTEHYGYTFGSGTRLTVV.

This clonotype appeared many times. The genes are TRBV9 and TRBJ2-3; D gene uncertain. Germline CDR1 SGDLS, CDR2 YYNGEE. V gave up 0 bases and J gave up 0 bases, with 5 bases separating them. The CDR3 covers 14 residues. DNA of the CDR3: TGTGCCAGCAGCGTAGCGGTTAGCACAGATACGCAGTATTTT. It yields the protein CASSVAVSTDTQYF.